This T cell receptor (beta chain) is drawn from a study of tumor-infiltrating lymphocytes in glioblastoma multiforme. Study outcomes and limitations: Clone frequencies may be distorted by unequal TCR transcripts per cell. Just one glioblastoma patient contributed to the TCR-mutation comparison.

The length of the CDR3 is 16 residues. The ends lost 3 bases at V and 7 bases at J; junction bases unmatched: 8. CDR1 and CDR2 (germline): SGHNT, YENEEA. TCR beta libraries were built from RNA through three nested multiplex PCR rounds using modified ARM-PCR. A C-beta primer primed TCRB cDNA from about 0.49 ug RNA. TCRdb analysed the multiplex PCR reads with MiXCR anew, one entry per CDR3 protein. The sample shows roughly 13,000 distinct CDR3 sequences, around 60% of them seen only once. On this clonotype: Its specificity is unknown.

The gene calls are TRBV11-3 and TRBJ2-1, with 11 bases lining up with TRBD2. The sequencing input was brain tumor tissue. The sequence came from a male donor with glioblastoma. The CDR3 DNA reads TGTGCCAGCAGCTTTGGGCTAGCGGGAGGCAGGAATGAGCAGTTCTTC. Translated: CASSFGLAGGRNEQFF. Looking up the rest from reference TRBV11-3 and TRBJ2-1 gives the full variable domain: EAGVVQSPRYKIIEKKQPVAFWCNPISGHNTLYWYLQNLGQGPELLIRYENEEAVDDSQLPKDRFSAERLKGVDSTLKIQPAELGDSAVYLCASSFGLAGGRNEQFFGPGTRLTVL.